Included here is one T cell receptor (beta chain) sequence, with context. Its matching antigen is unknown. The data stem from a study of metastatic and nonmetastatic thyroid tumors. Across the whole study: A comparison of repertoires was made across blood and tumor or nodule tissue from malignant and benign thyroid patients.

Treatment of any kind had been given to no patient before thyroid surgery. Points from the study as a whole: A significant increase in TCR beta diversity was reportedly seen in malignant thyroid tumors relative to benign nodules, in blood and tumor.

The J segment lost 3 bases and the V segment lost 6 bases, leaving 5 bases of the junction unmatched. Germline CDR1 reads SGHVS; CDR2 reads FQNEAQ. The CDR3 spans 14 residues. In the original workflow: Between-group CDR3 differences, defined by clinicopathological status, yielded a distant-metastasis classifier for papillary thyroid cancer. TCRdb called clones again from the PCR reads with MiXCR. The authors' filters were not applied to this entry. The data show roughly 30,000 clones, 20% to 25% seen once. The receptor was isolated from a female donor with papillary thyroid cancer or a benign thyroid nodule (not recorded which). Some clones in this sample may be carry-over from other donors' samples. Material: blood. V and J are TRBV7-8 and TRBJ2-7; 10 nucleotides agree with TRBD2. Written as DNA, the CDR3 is TGTGCCAGCAGTTCCGGGACTAGCGTCTACGAGCAGTACTTC. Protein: CASSSGTSVYEQYF.